Each of the 32 T cell receptor beta chains below was sequenced from the same sample in a study of T cell responses to AZD1222 COVID-19 vaccine. TCRdb's table, derived via immunoSEQ multiplex PCR, lists solely in-frame clones and lacks some. The sample records 140,000 to 150,000 clones, around 94% being singletons. The sequences come from peripheral blood, collected after recovery from COVID-19. The source of these receptors is an adult who had recovered from COVID-19.

This clone has just one count. The chain joins TRBV3-1 (or the pseudogene TRBV3-2) to TRBJ2-7; TRBD1 aligns across 7 bases. Losses at the gene ends were 8 bases for V and 2 bases for J; bases not matched to a gene: 3. Germline CDR1 LGHDT, CDR2 YNNKEL (reference sequence). The CDR3 loop spans 12 amino acids. The CDR3 coding sequence is TGTGCCAGCGGGCAGGGGGCCTACGAGCAGTACTTC. Translation: CASGQGAYEQYF.

J is TRBJ2-5 and V is TRBV9, with D tentatively TRBD2 (5 bases). V was trimmed by 9 bases and J by 0 bases, leaving 12 bases between them. The V gene's germline CDR1 is SGDLS and CDR2 YYNGEE. This CDR3 spans 13 amino acids. The CDR3 bases are TGTGCCACCAGAGGAGGTGACCAAGAGACCCAGTACTTC. Residues: CATRGGDQETQYF. Full variable domain (missing parts from reference TRBV9 and TRBJ2-5): DSGVTQTPKHLITATGQRVTLRCSPRSGDLSVYWYQQSLDQGLQFLIQYYNGEERAKGNILERFSAQQFPDLHSELNLSSLELGDSALYFCATRGGDQETQYFGPGTRLLVL.

The rearrangement joins TRBV3-1 (or the pseudogene TRBV3-2) to TRBJ2-1; D is unclear. Germline V gene data show CDR1 as LGHDT and CDR2 as YNNKEL (reference sequence). Trimming took off 5 bases at V and 8 bases at J, with 7 bases between the two ends. The CDR3 is made up of 11 amino acids. CDR3 nucleotide sequence: TGTGCCAGCAGCTCGTTCTATGAGCAGTTCTTC. The encoded protein is CASSSFYEQFF.

The chain couples TRBV19 to TRBJ2-7; TRBD1 agrees at 7 bases. The germline V gene has CDR1 LNHDA and CDR2 SQIVND (reference sequence). This CDR3 is built from 15 residues. V dropped 5 bases and J dropped 5; count of bases not matched to a gene: 12. The CDR3 loop reads CASSPPDRVFHEQYF. CDR3 nucleotide sequence: TGTGCCAGTAGTCCCCCCGACAGGGTGTTCCACGAGCAGTACTTC. Filled out from reference TRBV19 and TRBJ2-7, the complete variable domain reads DGGITQSPKYLFRKEGQNVTLSCEQNLNHDAMYWYRQDPGQGLRLIYYSQIVNDFQKGDIAEGYSVSREKKESFPLTVTSAQKNPTAFYLCASSPPDRVFHEQYFGPGTRLTVT.

This chain links TRBV13 with TRBJ2-1, with TRBD1 as a possible D gene (6 bases). This CDR3 has 14 residues. CDR1 and CDR2 from the germline V gene are PRHDT and FYEKMQ (reference sequence). Trimming removed 10 bases from V and 5 bases from J, with 18 bases in between. The CDR3: CATTGQGPHNEQFF. CDR3 DNA: TGTGCCACGACGGGGCAGGGGCCACACAATGAGCAGTTCTTC.

The J gene is TRBJ2-7, the V gene TRBV5-1; D is possibly TRBD2 (6 bases). The CDR3 contains 12 residues. The V end was cut by 4 bases, the J end by 2 bases, with 7 bases between. Germline V gene lookup returns CDR1 SGHRS and CDR2 YFSETQ. The chain's CDR3 is CASSRGTYEQYF. The CDR3 bases are TGCGCCAGCAGCCGGGGGACCTACGAGCAGTACTTC.

This chain joins TRBV7-2 and TRBJ1-1; TRBD1 might be the D (5 bases). The CDR3 consists of 18 residues. The germline V and J ends were trimmed by 5 bases and 5 bases, with 27 bases remaining between them. Germline-derived CDR1 and CDR2 are SGHTA and FQGNSA. The CDR3 loop is CASSPHGTMWAEGTEAFF. Written as DNA, the CDR3 is TGTGCCAGCAGCCCGCACGGGACGATGTGGGCCGAAGGGACTGAAGCTTTCTTT.

This sequence joins TRBV6-2 or TRBV6-3 and TRBJ2-7, with 13 positions matching TRBD2. Germline V CDR1 and CDR2: MNHEY, SVGEGT. This CDR3 region has 20 residues. V lost 4 bases and J lost 5; bases outside the gene matches: 20. CDR3 nucleotide sequence: TGTGCCAGCAGTTTCCATCGTTCACTAGCGGGAGGGCCGGTTTTCAACGAGCAGTACTTC. It codes for CASSFHRSLAGGPVFNEQYF.

The rearrangement uses TRBV6-5 and TRBJ1-3; D possibly corresponds to TRBD1 (6 bases). Trimming left V 7 bases short and J 0 bases short, with 13 bases between. This CDR3 is built from 15 residues. Germline values: CDR1 MNHEY, CDR2 SVGAGI. The CDR3 spells CASKRTAGSGNTIYF. The CDR3 DNA follows: TGTGCCAGCAAACGGACAGCTGGCTCTGGAAACACCATATATTTT.

The CDR3 DNA reads TGTGCCAGTATAGACAGGGGGCGCACAGATACGCAGTATTTT. Translated, it gives CASIDRGRTDTQYF. The chain couples TRBV19 to TRBJ2-3; 10 positions agree with TRBD1. This CDR3 region has 14 residues. Germline V lookup: CDR1 LNHDA, CDR2 SQIVND (reference sequence). V trimming: 7 bases; J trimming: 1 base; junction bases outside the gene matches: 2.

V is TRBV5-6 and J is TRBJ2-7; 7 bases are shared with TRBD2. The CDR3 sequence is 14 residues long. Losses at the gene ends were 4 bases for V and 2 bases for J; bases not matched to a gene: 6. Germline CDR1 reads SGHDT; CDR2 reads YYEEEE. CDR3 region: CASSRRGYPYEQYF. The CDR3, as DNA: TGTGCCAGCAGCCGGCGGGGGTACCCCTACGAGCAGTACTTC.

This clone was seen a few times. J is TRBJ2-5 and V is TRBV4-1; D call uncertain. V lost 4 bases to trimming and J lost 1 base, with 13 bases between them. The CDR3 loop spans 15 amino acids. Per the germline V gene, CDR1 is MGHRA and CDR2 is YSYEKL. As DNA, the CDR3 is TGCGCCAGCAGCCTTATAGGACCGGCCCAAGAGACCCAGTACTTC. It is translated as CASSLIGPAQETQYF.

This sequence joins TRBV18 and TRBJ2-7; perhaps D is TRBD1 or TRBD2 (5 bases each). Trimming took 3 bases from V and 3 from J, leaving 18 bases between them. The CDR3 spans 16 residues. CDR1 is KGHSH, CDR2 LQKENI, per germline. The CDR3: CASSPPTAGGLYEQYF. CDR3 nucleotides: TGTGCCAGCTCACCGCCGACAGCCGGCGGGCTCTACGAGCAGTACTTC.

This clone was seen once. The chain employs TRBV30 and TRBJ2-7, with TRBD1 matching over 9 bases. Germline loops: CDR1 GTSNPN, CDR2 SVGIG (reference sequence). V was clipped by 7 bases and J by 2 bases; unmatched bases: 6. The CDR3 extends over 13 amino acids. This CDR3 reads CASHGTGTYEQYF. The DNA for the CDR3 is TGTGCCTCCCACGGGACAGGGACCTACGAGCAGTACTTC.

The rearrangement uses TRBV28 and TRBJ1-2; the D is unclear. The CDR3 spans 12 residues. CDR1 MDHEN and CDR2 SYDVKM come from the germline V gene. V was cut by 6 bases and J by 0 bases, with 5 bases left in between. The CDR3: CASSLANYGYTF. DNA of the CDR3: TGTGCCAGCAGCCTAGCTAACTATGGCTACACCTTC.

The chain couples TRBV19 to TRBJ2-7; D not resolved. Germline CDR1 reads LNHDA; CDR2 reads SQIVND (reference sequence). This CDR3 comprises 16 residues. The V and J ends lost 5 bases and 0 bases respectively, with 17 bases between them. The CDR3 DNA reads as TGTGCCAGTAGTCCCCGGCAGGAACCTTACTCCTACGAGCAGTACTTC. Translating it yields CASSPRQEPYSYEQYF.

A single count supports this clone. The chain employs TRBV11-2 and TRBJ2-4; D might be TRBD2 (5 bases). Germline CDR1 SGHAT, CDR2 FQNNGV. The CDR3 covers 18 residues. With 2 bases removed from V and 8 bases from J, the gap between germline ends came to 25 bases. The CDR3 DNA reads TGTGCCAGCAGCTTAATCGGATCAGAAACGGGAAGGCGTTACATTCAGTACTTC. This encodes CASSLIGSETGRRYIQYF.

This sequence joins TRBV12-3 or TRBV12-4 and TRBJ1-5; no clear D gene. The V end lost 7 bases, the J end lost 5 bases, and 12 bases lay between the germline ends. This CDR3 has 13 residues. The CDR3 nucleotides read TGTGCCAGCAACACGGAGAGGTATCAGCCCCAGCATTTT. It encodes CASNTERYQPQHF.

The chain employs TRBV7-3 and TRBJ2-5, with 7 bases fitting TRBD1. The CDR3 covers 14 residues. Germline V gene lookup returns CDR1 SGHTA and CDR2 FQGTGA. J gave up 1 base and V 5 bases, and 4 bases lay outside the gene matches. CDR3 sequence: CASSLDRSQETQYF. DNA of the CDR3: TGTGCCAGCAGCCTGGACAGGAGCCAAGAGACCCAGTACTTC.

V and J are TRBV5-1 and TRBJ2-7; TRBD1 matches 9 bases. Germline CDR1 is SGHRS and CDR2 is YFSETQ. The CDR3 has 16 residues. V shed 1 base and J 1 base; nucleotides not matched to a gene: 6. CDR3 nucleotides: TGCGCCAGCAGCTTGTCGCACAGGGGGCCTTCCTACGAGCAGTACTTC. Amino acid sequence: CASSLSHRGPSYEQYF. The full variable domain, rest sourced from reference TRBV5-1 and TRBJ2-7, is KAGVTQTPRYLIKTRGQQVTLSCSPISGHRSVSWYQQTPGQGLQFLFEYFSETQRNKGNFPGRFSGRQFSNSRSEMNVSTLELGDSALYLCASSLSHRGPSYEQYFGPGTRLTVT.

V and J are TRBV9 and TRBJ1-1, with 8 bases matching TRBD1. Germline CDR1 is SGDLS and CDR2 is YYNGEE. The length of the CDR3 is 15 residues. Trimming at V came to 2 bases and at J to 4 bases, leaving 7 bases not matched to a gene. The CDR3 DNA is TGTGCCAGCAGCGTTCGGGGACAGGTTTCCACTGAAGCTTTCTTT. Its protein product is CASSVRGQVSTEAFF.

The chain recombines TRBV2 with TRBJ2-5; TRBD1 agrees at 8 bases. The germline CDR1 and CDR2 sequences are SNHLY and FYNNEI. The CDR3 loop spans 14 amino acids. The J segment lost 5 bases and the V segment lost 4 bases, leaving 6 bases of the junction unmatched. The CDR3 DNA follows: TGTGCCAGCAGTGGGCGACAGGGGCCGGAGACCCAGTACTTC. It specifies CASSGRQGPETQYF.

V and J are TRBV5-1 and TRBJ2-2; no clear D. Trimming took off 1 base at V and 1 base at J, with 8 bases between the two ends. This CDR3 is built from 15 residues. Germline CDR1 reads SGHRS; CDR2 reads YFSETQ. CDR3 in DNA: TGCGCCAGCAGCTTGCAGGCAGTGAACACCGGGGAGCTGTTTTTT. Translating it yields CASSLQAVNTGELFF.

The J gene is TRBJ2-1, the V gene TRBV11-2; TRBD2 matches at 9 bases. CDR1 and CDR2 from the germline V gene are SGHAT and FQNNGV. With V trimmed by 0 bases and J by 6 bases, 9 bases remained unmatched. This CDR3 region has 17 residues. The CDR3 DNA follows: TGTGCCAGCAGCTTAGATCGGTATAGCGGGAGAGGCAATGAGCAGTTCTTC. Its protein product is CASSLDRYSGRGNEQFF.

The chain couples TRBV3-1 (or the pseudogene TRBV3-2) to TRBJ2-2, with no clear D. There are 15 residues in the CDR3. In germline, CDR1 is LGHDT, CDR2 YNNKEL (reference sequence). V was trimmed by 0 bases and J by 6 bases, leaving 11 bases between them. DNA of the CDR3: TGTGCCAGCAGCCAAGAGGGCAGAGATTCCGGGGAGCTGTTTTTT. This translates into CASSQEGRDSGELFF.

This clone came up once. The rearrangement joins TRBV4-2 to TRBJ1-2; D remains ambiguous. This CDR3 is 16 amino acids long. Germline V gene data show CDR1 as LGHNA and CDR2 as YNFKEQ. The V gene lost 2 bases and the J gene lost 5 bases, with 18 bases spanning the gap. CDR3 sequence reads: CASSQRPAPTTYGYTF. CDR3 DNA: TGTGCCAGCAGCCAACGTCCGGCTCCGACTACTTATGGCTACACCTTC.

The rearrangement uses TRBV27 and TRBJ1-1; D not resolved. The CDR3 is 14 residues long. V was pared by 8 bases and J by 5 bases, with 18 bases between. CDR1 is MNHEY and CDR2 is SMNVEV in the germline V gene (reference sequence). The CDR3 protein is CASGVQVSGTEAFF. The CDR3 DNA follows: TGTGCCAGCGGGGTGCAGGTCTCGGGTACTGAAGCTTTCTTT.

V and J are TRBV11-1 and TRBJ2-7; 9 positions agree with TRBD1. Trimming took 4 bases from V and 4 from J; bases not matched to a gene: 2. The germline V gene encodes CDR1 SGHAT and CDR2 FQDESV (reference sequence). The CDR3 covers 13 residues. The CDR3 DNA reads TGTGCCAGCAGCTCGACAGGGGGGTACGAGCAGTACTTC. Protein product: CASSSTGGYEQYF.

CDR3 in DNA: TGTGCCAGCAGTGTACAGGGGGGAAATGAAAAACTGTTTTTT. Its protein product is CASSVQGGNEKLFF. The chain is built from TRBV2 and TRBJ1-4, with TRBD1 identical over 8 bases. This CDR3 has 14 amino acids. The germline gives CDR1 SNHLY, CDR2 FYNNEI. The V gene end was trimmed by 4 bases and the J gene end by 5 bases; junction bases not matched to a gene: 3.

The chain couples TRBV28 to TRBJ1-1; D is unclear. The CDR3 spans 14 residues. The germline CDR1 and CDR2 sequences are MDHEN and SYDVKM. Trimming took off 2 bases at V and 1 base at J, with 8 bases between the two ends. The CDR3 sequence is CASSLGSWNTEAFF. The CDR3 nucleotides are TGTGCCAGCAGTTTAGGCAGCTGGAACACTGAAGCTTTCTTT.

This sequence joins TRBV6-1 and TRBJ1-5; TRBD1 agrees at 12 bases. Germline trimming cut 0 bases from V and 4 bases from J; bases unmatched to any gene: 16. Per germline, CDR1 MNHNS and CDR2 SASEGT. The CDR3 consists of 21 residues. The CDR3 region is CASSEARGDRGLIGGNQPQHF. In nucleotides, the CDR3 is TGTGCCAGCAGTGAAGCGAGAGGGGACAGGGGGCTGATAGGGGGTAATCAGCCCCAGCATTTT.

This rearrangement joins TRBV5-6 to TRBJ2-3; perhaps TRBD2 as D (6 bases). The V gene lost 0 bases and the J gene lost 2 bases, with 10 bases spanning the gap. The CDR3 loop spans 15 amino acids. Germline V lookup: CDR1 SGHDT, CDR2 YYEEEE. The CDR3 nucleotides read TGTGCCAGCAGCTTGGGCGGGGCAACCACAGATACGCAGTATTTT. Translating it yields CASSLGGATTDTQYF.